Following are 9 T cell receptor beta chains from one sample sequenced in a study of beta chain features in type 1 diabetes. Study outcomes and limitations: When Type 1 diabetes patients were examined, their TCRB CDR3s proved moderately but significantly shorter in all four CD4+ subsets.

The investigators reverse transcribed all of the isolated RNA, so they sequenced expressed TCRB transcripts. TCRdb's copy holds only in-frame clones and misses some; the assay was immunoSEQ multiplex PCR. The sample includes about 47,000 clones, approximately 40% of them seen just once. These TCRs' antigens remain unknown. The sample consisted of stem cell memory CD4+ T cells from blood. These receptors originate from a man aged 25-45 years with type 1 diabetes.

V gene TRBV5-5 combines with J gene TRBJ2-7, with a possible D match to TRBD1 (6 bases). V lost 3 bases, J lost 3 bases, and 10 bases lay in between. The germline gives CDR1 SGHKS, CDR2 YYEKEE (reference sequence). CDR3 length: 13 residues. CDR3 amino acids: CASSWGRNYEQYF. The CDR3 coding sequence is TGTGCCAGCAGCTGGGGGCGGAACTACGAGCAGTACTTC.

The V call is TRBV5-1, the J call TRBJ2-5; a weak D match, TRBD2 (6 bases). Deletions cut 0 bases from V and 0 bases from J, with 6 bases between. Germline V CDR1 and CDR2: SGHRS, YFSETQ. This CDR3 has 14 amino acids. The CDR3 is CASSLVADQETQYF. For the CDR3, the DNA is TGCGCCAGCAGCTTGGTAGCGGACCAAGAGACCCAGTACTTC.

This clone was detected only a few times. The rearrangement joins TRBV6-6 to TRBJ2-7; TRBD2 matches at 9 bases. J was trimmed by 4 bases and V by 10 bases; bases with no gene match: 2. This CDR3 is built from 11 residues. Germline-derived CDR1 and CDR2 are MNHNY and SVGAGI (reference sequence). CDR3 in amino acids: CAIGLAYEQYF. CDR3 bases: TGTGCCATTGGACTAGCGTACGAGCAGTACTTC.

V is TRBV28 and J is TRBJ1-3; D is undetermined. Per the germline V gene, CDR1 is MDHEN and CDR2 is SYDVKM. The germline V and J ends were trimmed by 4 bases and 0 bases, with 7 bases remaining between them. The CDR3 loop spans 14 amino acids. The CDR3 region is CASSSPGSGNTIYF. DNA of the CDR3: TGTGCCAGCAGTTCCCCGGGCTCTGGAAACACCATATATTTT.

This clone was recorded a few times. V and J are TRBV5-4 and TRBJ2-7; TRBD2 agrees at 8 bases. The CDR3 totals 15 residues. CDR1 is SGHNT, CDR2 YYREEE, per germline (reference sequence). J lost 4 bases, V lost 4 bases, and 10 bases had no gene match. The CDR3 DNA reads TGTGCCAGCAGCGTTGGTGTTAGCGGGGAATACGAGCAGTACTTC. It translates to CASSVGVSGEYEQYF.

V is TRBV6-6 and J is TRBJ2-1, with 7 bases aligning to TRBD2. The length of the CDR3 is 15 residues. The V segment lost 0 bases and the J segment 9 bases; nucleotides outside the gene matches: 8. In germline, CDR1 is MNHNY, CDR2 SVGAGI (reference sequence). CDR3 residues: CASSYSSTAGSEQFF. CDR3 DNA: TGTGCCAGCAGTTACTCGTCAACAGCGGGGAGTGAGCAGTTCTTC.

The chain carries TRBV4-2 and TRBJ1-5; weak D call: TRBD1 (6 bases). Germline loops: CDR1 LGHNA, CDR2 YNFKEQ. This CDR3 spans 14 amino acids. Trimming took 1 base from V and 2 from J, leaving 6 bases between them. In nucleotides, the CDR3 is TGTGCCAGCAGCCAAGGACAGGGCAATCAGCCCCAGCATTTT. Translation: CASSQGQGNQPQHF.

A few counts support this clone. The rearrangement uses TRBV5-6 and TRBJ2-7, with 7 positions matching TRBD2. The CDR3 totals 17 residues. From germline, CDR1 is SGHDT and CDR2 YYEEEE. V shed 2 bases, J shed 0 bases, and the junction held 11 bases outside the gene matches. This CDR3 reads CASSFSVGGSVSYEQYF. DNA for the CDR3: TGTGCCAGCAGCTTTTCGGTTGGCGGGAGTGTCTCCTACGAGCAGTACTTC.

CDR3 protein: CASSSPGQGRNEQYF. CDR3 sequence (DNA): TGTGCCAGCAGCTCACCGGGACAGGGGAGAAACGAGCAGTACTTC. The chain is built from TRBV5-6 and TRBJ2-7; 10 positions match TRBD1. V shed 3 bases and J 5 bases; nucleotides not matched to a gene: 8. The CDR3 is 15 residues long. Germline CDR1 is SGHDT and CDR2 is YYEEEE.